The rows below give T cell receptor beta chains drawn from one sample of a study of T-cell reconstitution after alpha-beta-depleted transplantation in children. TCRdb itself ran the PCR reads through MiXCR, one entry per CDR3 protein. The sample yields around 800,000 distinct CDR3 sequences, less than 20% seen once. This specimen consisted of PBMCs, mostly from graft donor cells, obtained 360 days after TCRalphabeta/CD19-depleted stem cell transplant. These receptor sequences come from a male patient between 5 and 17 years old who had a stem cell transplant for acute lymphoblastic leukemia, so the T cells may come from the graft donor. Each CDR3 is given with its conserved first and last residue. D genes are given only for firm matches. Size tells how often a clone was seen (once, few, many) or the class of an expanded clone, and some rows leave it out.

d_gene: TRBD1; j_gene: TRBJ2-7; v_gene: TRBV7-9; abundance: .; CDR3nt: TGTGCCAGCAGCTTAGGACTCCACCGGGACAGCTCCTACGAGCAGTACTTC; CDR3aa: CASSLGLHRDSSYEQYF
d_gene: .; j_gene: TRBJ2-1; v_gene: TRBV12-3/TRBV12-4; abundance: many; CDR3nt: TGTGCCAGCATCCCCGGACGCTCACTAGCTCTCCTCTCTGAGCAGTTCTTC; CDR3aa: CASIPGRSLALLSEQFF
d_gene: TRBD2; j_gene: TRBJ2-1; v_gene: TRBV18; abundance: few; CDR3nt: TGTGCCAGCTCACCTTGGCTCGCGGGAGGGAACAACAATGAGCAGTTCTTC; CDR3aa: CASSPWLAGGNNNEQFF
d_gene: .; j_gene: TRBJ2-1; v_gene: TRBV4-1; abundance: .; CDR3nt: TGCGCCAGCAGCCAAGATCCGGGGGGCTATGAGCAGTTCTTC; CDR3aa: CASSQDPGGYEQFF
d_gene: .; j_gene: TRBJ2-1; v_gene: TRBV9; abundance: .; CDR3nt: TGTGCCAGCAGCGGCCTCATGTGGAATGAGCAGTTCTTC; CDR3aa: CASSGLMWNEQFF
d_gene: .; j_gene: TRBJ2-5; v_gene: TRBV20-1; abundance: few; CDR3nt: TGCAGTGCTAGTCGGGGTGGGGGAGAGACCCAGTACTTC; CDR3aa: CSASRGGGETQYF
d_gene: .; j_gene: TRBJ1-1; v_gene: TRBV7-9; abundance: .; CDR3nt: TGTGCCAGCAGCCCGCCCACGCCTAGGGCTTTCTTT; CDR3aa: CASSPPTPRAFF
d_gene: .; j_gene: TRBJ1-2; v_gene: TRBV12-3/TRBV12-4; abundance: few; CDR3nt: TGTGCCAGCATCGACCGGCGGGGCGCTGGCTACACCTTC; CDR3aa: CASIDRRGAGYTF
d_gene: TRBD1; j_gene: TRBJ2-7; v_gene: TRBV4-1; abundance: few; CDR3nt: TGCGCCAGCAGCCAGGACAGGGGCCGGTACGAGCAGTACTTC; CDR3aa: CASSQDRGRYEQYF
d_gene: TRBD2; j_gene: TRBJ2-1; v_gene: TRBV7-3; abundance: .; CDR3nt: TGTGCCAGCAGCTCTAGCGGGATTTACAATGAGCAGTTCTTC; CDR3aa: CASSSSGIYNEQFF
d_gene: TRBD1; j_gene: TRBJ1-4; v_gene: TRBV18; abundance: .; CDR3nt: TGTGCCAGCTCACCGCAGAGGGGGCGGGATGAAAAACTGTTTTTT; CDR3aa: CASSPQRGRDEKLFF
d_gene: TRBD2; j_gene: TRBJ2-7; v_gene: TRBV28; abundance: .; CDR3nt: TGTGCCAGCAGTTCTCCCGGACTAGTCTACGAGCAGTACTTC; CDR3aa: CASSSPGLVYEQYF
d_gene: .; j_gene: TRBJ2-4; v_gene: TRBV5-1; abundance: .; CDR3nt: TGCGCCAGCAGCTTGGGGACTAAAAACATTCAGTACTTC; CDR3aa: CASSLGTKNIQYF
d_gene: .; j_gene: TRBJ2-7; v_gene: TRBV10-3; abundance: few; CDR3nt: TGTGCCATCAGTGAAACTAGCCTAGCGACCTACGAGCAGTACTTC; CDR3aa: CAISETSLATYEQYF
d_gene: .; j_gene: TRBJ2-1; v_gene: TRBV9; abundance: few; CDR3nt: TGTGCCAGCAGCGTGGGGGGCGCGGAGTACAATGAGCAGTTCTTC; CDR3aa: CASSVGGAEYNEQFF
d_gene: .; j_gene: TRBJ1-3; v_gene: TRBV5-1; abundance: few; CDR3nt: TGCGCCAGCAGCCCACAGCCTTCCATTGGAAACACCATATATTTT; CDR3aa: CASSPQPSIGNTIYF
d_gene: .; j_gene: TRBJ1-1; v_gene: TRBV7-2; abundance: few; CDR3nt: TGTGCCAGCAGCCAGTCGCAGGTGGGGAACACTGAAGCTTTCTTT; CDR3aa: CASSQSQVGNTEAFF
d_gene: TRBD2; j_gene: TRBJ2-3; v_gene: TRBV7-3; abundance: .; CDR3nt: TGTGCCAGCAGCTTAGGGTACTGGCGGGAGGGACCCACAGATACGCAGTATTTT; CDR3aa: CASSLGYWREGPTDTQYF
d_gene: .; j_gene: TRBJ2-7; v_gene: TRBV10-3; abundance: many; CDR3nt: TGTGCCATCAGTGGCCGAACAGGGACATCTTACGAGCAGTACTTC; CDR3aa: CAISGRTGTSYEQYF
d_gene: .; j_gene: TRBJ2-2; v_gene: TRBV7-3; abundance: many; CDR3nt: TGTGCCAGCAGCCCCAGGGGTACAAACACCGGGGAGCTGTTTTTT; CDR3aa: CASSPRGTNTGELFF
d_gene: .; j_gene: TRBJ1-1; v_gene: TRBV6-1; abundance: .; CDR3nt: TGTGCCAGCACCTACGACGGGTCCATGAACACTGAAGCTTTCTTT; CDR3aa: CASTYDGSMNTEAFF
d_gene: .; j_gene: TRBJ2-5; v_gene: TRBV3-1; abundance: few; CDR3nt: TGTGCCAGCAGCCAAGATGCATTAGAGGGCGGGACCCAGTACTTC; CDR3aa: CASSQDALEGGTQYF
d_gene: .; j_gene: TRBJ2-3; v_gene: TRBV24-1; abundance: .; CDR3nt: TGTGCCACCAGTGACGGGACATACACAGATACGCAGTATTTT; CDR3aa: CATSDGTYTDTQYF
d_gene: .; j_gene: TRBJ2-3; v_gene: TRBV4-1; abundance: many; CDR3nt: TGCGCCAGCAGCCAACCTCTGGATACGCAGTATTTT; CDR3aa: CASSQPLDTQYF
d_gene: TRBD2; j_gene: TRBJ2-7; v_gene: TRBV7-8; abundance: .; CDR3nt: TGTGCCAGCAGGAACACTAGCGGGAGACACGAGCAGTACTTC; CDR3aa: CASRNTSGRHEQYF
d_gene: TRBD2; j_gene: TRBJ2-5; v_gene: TRBV20-1; abundance: .; CDR3nt: TGCAGTGCTAGCTGGAGCGGGATGGAAGAGACCCAGTACTTC; CDR3aa: CSASWSGMEETQYF
d_gene: .; j_gene: TRBJ1-5; v_gene: TRBV12-3/TRBV12-4; abundance: few; CDR3nt: TGTGCCAGCAGTTATACAGGGTTCCTCAATCAGCCCCAGCATTTT; CDR3aa: CASSYTGFLNQPQHF
d_gene: TRBD2; j_gene: TRBJ2-5; v_gene: TRBV20-1; abundance: .; CDR3nt: TGCAGTGCTAACCCCTACCCGTCTAAGCGGGAGGGACAAGAGACCCAGTACTTC; CDR3aa: CSANPYPSKREGQETQYF
d_gene: .; j_gene: TRBJ1-1; v_gene: TRBV6-5; abundance: many; CDR3nt: TGTGCCAGCAGTTACGCTCCCGGGGCGCTGGAAGCTTTCTTT; CDR3aa: CASSYAPGALEAFF
d_gene: TRBD2; j_gene: TRBJ2-1; v_gene: TRBV12-3/TRBV12-4; abundance: many; CDR3nt: TGTGCCAGCAGTTTCAGGCGGGAGATAAATGAGCAGTTCTTC; CDR3aa: CASSFRREINEQFF
d_gene: TRBD1; j_gene: TRBJ1-1; v_gene: TRBV7-3; abundance: many; CDR3nt: TGTGCCAGCAGCCCCGGGACAGGGGTGATGACTGAAGCTTTCTTT; CDR3aa: CASSPGTGVMTEAFF
d_gene: .; j_gene: TRBJ2-7; v_gene: TRBV20-1; abundance: few; CDR3nt: TGCAGTGTTAGGAGGGCGGGAACTAGCTCCTACGAGCAGTACTTC; CDR3aa: CSVRRAGTSSYEQYF
d_gene: .; j_gene: TRBJ2-1; v_gene: TRBV5-1; abundance: few; CDR3nt: TGCGCCAGCAGCTTTAATCCTAGCAGTCCCAATGAGCAGTTCTTC; CDR3aa: CASSFNPSSPNEQFF
d_gene: .; j_gene: TRBJ1-2; v_gene: TRBV12-3/TRBV12-4; abundance: once; CDR3nt: TGTGCCAGCAGGGGGGAACAGGAGTACCCTGCATATGGCTACACCTTC; CDR3aa: CASRGEQEYPAYGYTF
d_gene: TRBD1; j_gene: TRBJ2-2; v_gene: TRBV10-3; abundance: .; CDR3nt: TGTGCCATCAGTCCGGGACAGGGGAACACCGGGGAGCTGTTTTTT; CDR3aa: CAISPGQGNTGELFF
d_gene: TRBD1; j_gene: TRBJ1-2; v_gene: TRBV29-1; abundance: .; CDR3nt: TGCAGCGGACAGGGGGCAGGCGACTATGGCTACACCTTC; CDR3aa: CSGQGAGDYGYTF
d_gene: TRBD1; j_gene: TRBJ2-7; v_gene: TRBV7-8; abundance: .; CDR3nt: TGTGCCAGCAGCCCTAACCTGTCCCGGGACAGGGACGAGCAGTACTTC; CDR3aa: CASSPNLSRDRDEQYF
d_gene: .; j_gene: TRBJ2-1; v_gene: TRBV7-9; abundance: few; CDR3nt: TGTGCCAGCAGTTCCTTTAGCGGAACCTACAATGAGCAGTTCTTC; CDR3aa: CASSSFSGTYNEQFF
d_gene: .; j_gene: TRBJ2-3; v_gene: TRBV28; abundance: many; CDR3nt: TGTGCCAGCAGTTTATCGGGGGGCGTAGATACGCAGTATTTT; CDR3aa: CASSLSGGVDTQYF
d_gene: .; j_gene: TRBJ1-2; v_gene: TRBV6-5; abundance: .; CDR3nt: TGTGCCAGCAGTTATGTAGGGGGATCGCCCTATGGCTACACCTTC; CDR3aa: CASSYVGGSPYGYTF
d_gene: .; j_gene: TRBJ1-4; v_gene: TRBV7-9; abundance: .; CDR3nt: TGTGCCAGCAGCTTAGCCGGGGGAAAACTGTTTTTT; CDR3aa: CASSLAGGKLFF
d_gene: TRBD2; j_gene: TRBJ2-3; v_gene: TRBV4-1; abundance: .; CDR3nt: TGCGCCAGCAGCCAAGTTTTCAGACTAGCTACAGATACGCAGTATTTT; CDR3aa: CASSQVFRLATDTQYF
d_gene: .; j_gene: TRBJ2-4; v_gene: TRBV4-1; abundance: .; CDR3nt: TGCGCCAGCAGCCAAGGAGTACAAGTTCGGAAAAACATTCAGTACTTC; CDR3aa: CASSQGVQVRKNIQYF
d_gene: TRBD2; j_gene: TRBJ2-5; v_gene: TRBV7-6; abundance: few; CDR3nt: TGTGCCAGCAGCCGAGCGGGAGACGGTGAGACCCAGTACTTC; CDR3aa: CASSRAGDGETQYF
d_gene: TRBD1; j_gene: TRBJ2-5; v_gene: TRBV7-3; abundance: few; CDR3nt: TGTGCCAGCAGCTTAAGGGGCAGGGGGCCCCAAGAGACCCAGTACTTC; CDR3aa: CASSLRGRGPQETQYF
d_gene: .; j_gene: TRBJ2-7; v_gene: TRBV27; abundance: many; CDR3nt: TGTGCCAGCAGTTTGAATCCGGCAGTCCCCTACGAGCAGTACTTC; CDR3aa: CASSLNPAVPYEQYF
d_gene: .; j_gene: TRBJ2-5; v_gene: TRBV12-3/TRBV12-4; abundance: .; CDR3nt: TGTGCCAGCAGTTTACCTCTCCGGCCACAAGAGACCCAGTACTTC; CDR3aa: CASSLPLRPQETQYF
d_gene: .; j_gene: TRBJ2-7; v_gene: TRBV5-1; abundance: .; CDR3nt: TGCGCCAGCAGCTTGGGCAGGGTCCCGTACGAGCAGTACTTC; CDR3aa: CASSLGRVPYEQYF
d_gene: TRBD2; j_gene: TRBJ2-1; v_gene: TRBV18; abundance: .; CDR3nt: TGTGCCAGCTCACAGGGACTAGCAGGCAATGAGCAGTTCTTC; CDR3aa: CASSQGLAGNEQFF